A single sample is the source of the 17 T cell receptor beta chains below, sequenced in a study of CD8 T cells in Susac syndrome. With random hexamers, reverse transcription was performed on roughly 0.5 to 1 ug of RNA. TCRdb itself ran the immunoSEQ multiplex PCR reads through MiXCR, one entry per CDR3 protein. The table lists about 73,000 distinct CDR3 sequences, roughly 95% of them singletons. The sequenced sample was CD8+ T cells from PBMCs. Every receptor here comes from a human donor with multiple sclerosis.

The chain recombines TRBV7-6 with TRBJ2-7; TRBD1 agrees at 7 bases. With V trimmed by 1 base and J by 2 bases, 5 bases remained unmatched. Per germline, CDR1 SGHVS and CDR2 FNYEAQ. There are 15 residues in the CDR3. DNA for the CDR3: TGTGCCAGCAGCTTAGGACAGGGAGAAGCCTACGAGCAGTACTTC. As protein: CASSLGQGEAYEQYF.

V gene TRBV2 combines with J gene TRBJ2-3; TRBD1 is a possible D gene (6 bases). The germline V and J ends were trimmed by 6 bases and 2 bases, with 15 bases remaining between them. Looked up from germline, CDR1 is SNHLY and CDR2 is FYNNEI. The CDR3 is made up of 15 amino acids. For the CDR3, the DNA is TGTGCCAGCAGGCAGACAGGAGGCTACACAGATACGCAGTATTTT. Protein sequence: CASRQTGGYTDTQYF.

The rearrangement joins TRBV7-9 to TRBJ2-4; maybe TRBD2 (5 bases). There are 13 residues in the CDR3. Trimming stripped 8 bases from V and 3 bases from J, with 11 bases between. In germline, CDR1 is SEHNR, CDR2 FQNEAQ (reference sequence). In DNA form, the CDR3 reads TGTGCCAGCGAAGGGAGTAACAAAAACATTCAGTACTTC. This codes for CASEGSNKNIQYF.

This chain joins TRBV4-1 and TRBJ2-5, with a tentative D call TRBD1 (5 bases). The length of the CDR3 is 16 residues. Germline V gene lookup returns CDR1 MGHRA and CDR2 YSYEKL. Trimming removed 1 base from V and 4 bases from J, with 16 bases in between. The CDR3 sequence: CASSQAHRSSLETQYF. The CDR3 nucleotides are TGCGCCAGCAGCCAAGCACACAGGAGTTCTTTAGAGACCCAGTACTTC.

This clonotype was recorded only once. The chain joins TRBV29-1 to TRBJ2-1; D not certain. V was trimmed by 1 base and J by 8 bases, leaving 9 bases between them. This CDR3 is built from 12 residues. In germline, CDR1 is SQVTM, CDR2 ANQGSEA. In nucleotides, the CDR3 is TGCAGCGTTGAAGGGACGCTGGATGAGCAGTTCTTC. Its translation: CSVEGTLDEQFF.

The CDR3 sequence is CASSRGLAYGYTF. CDR3 sequence (DNA): TGTGCCAGCTCGCGGGGACTGGCCTATGGCTACACCTTC. This chain connects TRBV7-3 to TRBJ1-2; weak D call: TRBD1 (5 bases). The ends were cut back, 8 bases at V and 4 bases at J, with 14 bases in the middle. The germline V gene encodes CDR1 SGHTA and CDR2 FQGTGA. The CDR3 runs to 13 residues. Filled out from reference TRBV7-3 and TRBJ1-2, the complete variable domain reads GAGVSQTPSNKVTEKGKYVELRCDPISGHTALYWYRQSLGQGPEFLIYFQGTGAADDSGLPNDRFFAVRPEGSVSTLKIQRTERGDSAVYLCASSRGLAYGYTFGSGTRLTVV.

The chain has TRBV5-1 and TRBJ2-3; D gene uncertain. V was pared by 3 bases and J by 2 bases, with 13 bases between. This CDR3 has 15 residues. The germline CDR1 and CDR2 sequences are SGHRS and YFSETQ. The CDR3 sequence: CASSSRTALTDTQYF. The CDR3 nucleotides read TGCGCCAGCAGCTCTAGGACGGCACTCACAGATACGCAGTATTTT.

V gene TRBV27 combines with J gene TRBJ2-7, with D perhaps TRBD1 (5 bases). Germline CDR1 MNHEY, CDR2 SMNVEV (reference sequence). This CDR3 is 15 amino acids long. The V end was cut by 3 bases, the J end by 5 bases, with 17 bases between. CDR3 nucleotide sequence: TGTGCCAGCAGTTTTGTGGCCAGGGAAAGTGACGAGCAGTACTTC. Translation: CASSFVARESDEQYF.

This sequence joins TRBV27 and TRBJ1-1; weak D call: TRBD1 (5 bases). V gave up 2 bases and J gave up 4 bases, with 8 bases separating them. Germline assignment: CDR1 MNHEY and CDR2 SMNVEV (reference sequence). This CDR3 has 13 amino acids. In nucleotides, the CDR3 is TGTGCCAGCAGTTTAAGGGGAGGCACTGAAGCTTTCTTT. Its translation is CASSLRGGTEAFF.

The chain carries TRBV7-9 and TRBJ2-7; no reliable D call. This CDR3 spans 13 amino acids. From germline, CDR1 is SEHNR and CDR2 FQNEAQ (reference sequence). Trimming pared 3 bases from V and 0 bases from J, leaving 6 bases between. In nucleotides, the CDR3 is TGTGCCAGCAGCTTTCTTAGCTCCTACGAGCAGTACTTC. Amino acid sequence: CASSFLSSYEQYF.

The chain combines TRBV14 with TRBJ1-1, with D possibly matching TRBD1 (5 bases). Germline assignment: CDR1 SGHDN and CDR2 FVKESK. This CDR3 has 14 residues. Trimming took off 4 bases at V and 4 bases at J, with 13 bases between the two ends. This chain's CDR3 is CASSRGSQGTEAFF. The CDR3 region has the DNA TGTGCCAGCAGCCGGGGGTCCCAGGGCACTGAAGCTTTCTTT.

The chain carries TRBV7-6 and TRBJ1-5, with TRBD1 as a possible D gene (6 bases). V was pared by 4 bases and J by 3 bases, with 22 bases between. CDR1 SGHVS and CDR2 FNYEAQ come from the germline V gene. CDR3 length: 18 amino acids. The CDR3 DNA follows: TGTGCCAGCAGCTCCTTAGACGGGGGGGCCCGTCACAATCAGCCCCAGCATTTT. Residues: CASSSLDGGARHNQPQHF. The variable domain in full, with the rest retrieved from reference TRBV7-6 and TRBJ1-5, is GAGVSQSPRYKVTKRGQDVALRCDPISGHVSLYWYRQALGQGPEFLTYFNYEAQQDKSGLPNDRFSAERPEGSISTLTIQRTEQRDSAMYRCASSSLDGGARHNQPQHFGDGTRLSIL.

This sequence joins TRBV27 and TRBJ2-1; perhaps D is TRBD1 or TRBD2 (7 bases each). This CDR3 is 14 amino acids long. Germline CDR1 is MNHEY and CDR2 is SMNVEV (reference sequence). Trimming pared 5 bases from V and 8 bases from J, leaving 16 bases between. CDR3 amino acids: CASSQQGGYHEQFF. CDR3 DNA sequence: TGTGCCAGCAGTCAGCAGGGGGGGTACCATGAGCAGTTCTTC.

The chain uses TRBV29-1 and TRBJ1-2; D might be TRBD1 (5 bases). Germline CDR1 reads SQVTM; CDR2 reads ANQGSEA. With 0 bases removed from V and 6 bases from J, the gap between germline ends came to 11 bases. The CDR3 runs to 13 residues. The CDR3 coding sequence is TGCAGCGTTGAAGACAGGGTAGGGGATGGCTACACCTTC. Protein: CSVEDRVGDGYTF. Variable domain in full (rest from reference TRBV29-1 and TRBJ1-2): SAVISQKPSRDICQRGTSLTIQCQVDSQVTMMFWYRQQPGQSLTLIATANQGSEATYESGFVIDKFPISRPNLTFSTLTVSNMSPEDSSIYLCSVEDRVGDGYTFGSGTRLTVV.

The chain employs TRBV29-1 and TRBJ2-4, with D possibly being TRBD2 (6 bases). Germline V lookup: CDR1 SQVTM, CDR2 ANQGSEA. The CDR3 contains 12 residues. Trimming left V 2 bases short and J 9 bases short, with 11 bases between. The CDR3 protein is CSVEWEDGIQYF. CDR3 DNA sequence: TGCAGCGTTGAATGGGAGGACGGCATTCAGTACTTC. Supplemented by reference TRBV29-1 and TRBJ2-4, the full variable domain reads SAVISQKPSRDICQRGTSLTIQCQVDSQVTMMFWYRQQPGQSLTLIATANQGSEATYESGFVIDKFPISRPNLTFSTLTVSNMSPEDSSIYLCSVEWEDGIQYFGAGTRLSVL.

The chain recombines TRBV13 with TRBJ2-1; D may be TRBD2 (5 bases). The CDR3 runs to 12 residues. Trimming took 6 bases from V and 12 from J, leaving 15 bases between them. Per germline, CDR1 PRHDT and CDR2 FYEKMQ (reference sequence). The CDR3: CASSPGESGQFF. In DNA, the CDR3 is TGTGCCAGCAGTCCCGGGGAGTCAGGGCAGTTCTTC.

CDR3 DNA sequence: TGTGCCAGCAGTAGGACATTCAAGCCCAGCAATGAGCAGTTCTTC. This gives the protein CASSRTFKPSNEQFF. The J gene is TRBJ2-1, the V gene TRBV28; a weak D match, TRBD1 (5 bases). Trimming removed 5 bases at V and 6 bases at J, with 17 bases between. The CDR3 is made up of 15 amino acids. Germline values: CDR1 MDHEN, CDR2 SYDVKM.